This T cell receptor (beta chain) was identified in a study of a mutant IDH1 vaccine in newly diagnosed glioma. The protocol was immunoSEQ multiplex PCR, while the TCRdb copy is restricted to in-frame clones and leaves out a portion. Found here are about 28,000 clones, roughly 90% of them singletons; the top ten hold 20% to 25%. As regards this clone: What it binds is unknown.

CDR1 and CDR2 from the germline V gene are SGHDT and YYEEEE. The CDR3 extends over 14 amino acids. The V gene end was trimmed by 0 bases and the J gene end by 8 bases; junction bases not matched to a gene: 2. The time point denotes: week 5, during vaccination. Mutant IDH1 20-mer peptide, at 300 ug, made up each vaccine dose, with topical imiquimod. The sample consisted of PBMCs, taken from a glioma patient whose treatment included an IDH1 peptide vaccine. The V call is TRBV5-6, the J call TRBJ1-2; 12 positions agree with TRBD1. The clonotype was recovered from a man aged 18-30 years with glioma. The CDR3 here is CASSLVGTGGGYTF. CDR3 sequence (DNA): TGTGCCAGCAGCTTGGTTGGGACAGGGGGCGGCTACACCTTC.